This TCR beta chain comes out of a study of PD-1 blockade in classical Hodgkin lymphoma. Regarding the study as a whole: Some patients began nivolumab under 1 year after ASCT. These patients were excluded from later analyses. Those achieving complete response showed baseline diversity like newly diagnosed patients.

This clone was detected once. Its antigen is undetermined. Each of the patients experienced relapse following autologous stem cell transplantation, and their brentuximab vedotin exposure differed. This CDR3 is 13 amino acids long. In germline, CDR1 is SGHDN, CDR2 FVKESK. The V and J ends lost 4 bases and 5 bases respectively, with 11 bases between them. Clones were sequenced by immunoSEQ multiplex PCR, and TCRdb holds only the in-frame ones, with some missing. The sample contains about 110,000 clones, roughly nine tenths of which appear only once. The sample was peripheral blood mononuclear cells (PBMCs), taken before the second cycle of nivolumab. This TCR was recovered from a human donor with classical Hodgkin lymphoma. This chain links TRBV14 with TRBJ1-2, with D unclear. The CDR3 sequence: CASSLIGPYGYTF. In DNA form, the CDR3 reads TGTGCCAGCAGCCTCATAGGCCCGTATGGCTACACCTTC.